The 2 T cell receptor beta chains given below trace back to one sample, sequenced in a study of blood T cell repertoires in COVID-19. Sequenced by immunoSEQ multiplex PCR; TCRdb stores in-frame clones only, minus some. The sample lists 30,000 to 40,000 clones; 65% to 75% were seen once. The sample comprised peripheral blood. The origin of the receptors is a man between 70 and 80 years old with COVID-19, enrolled during active disease.

The chain combines TRBV27 with TRBJ2-7; TRBD1 is a possible D gene (6 bases). The CDR3 is 14 amino acids. V was trimmed by 5 bases and J by 0 bases, leaving 11 bases between them. Germline V gene data show CDR1 as MNHEY and CDR2 as SMNVEV (reference sequence). This CDR3 is CASSQTGISYEQYF. For the CDR3, the DNA is TGTGCCAGCAGTCAAACAGGGATCTCCTACGAGCAGTACTTC.

The chain has TRBV10-2 and TRBJ2-7, with D tentatively TRBD1 (6 bases). Per germline, CDR1 WSHSY and CDR2 SAAADI. The CDR3 is 14 amino acids. V was cut by 4 bases and J by 2 bases, with 12 bases left in between. The CDR3 bases are TGCGCCAGCAGTGGTAGGACAGCAGCCTACGAGCAGTACTTC. Amino acids: CASSGRTAAYEQYF.